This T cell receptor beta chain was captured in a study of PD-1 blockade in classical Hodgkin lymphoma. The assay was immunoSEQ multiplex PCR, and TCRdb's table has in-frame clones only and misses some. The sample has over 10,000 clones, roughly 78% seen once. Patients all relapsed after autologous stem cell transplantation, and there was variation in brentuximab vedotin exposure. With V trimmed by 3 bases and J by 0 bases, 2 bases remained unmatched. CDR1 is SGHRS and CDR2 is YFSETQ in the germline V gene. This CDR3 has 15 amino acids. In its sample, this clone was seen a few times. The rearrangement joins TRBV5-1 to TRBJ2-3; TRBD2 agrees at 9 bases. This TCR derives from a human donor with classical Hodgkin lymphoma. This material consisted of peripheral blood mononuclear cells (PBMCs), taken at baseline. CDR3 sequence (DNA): TGCGCCAGCAGCTCGACTAGCGGTAGCACAGATACGCAGTATTTT. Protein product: CASSSTSGSTDTQYF. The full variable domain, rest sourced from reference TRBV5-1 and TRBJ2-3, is KAGVTQTPRYLIKTRGQQVTLSCSPISGHRSVSWYQQTPGQGLQFLFEYFSETQRNKGNFPGRFSGRQFSNSRSEMNVSTLELGDSALYLCASSSTSGSTDTQYFGPGTRLTVL.